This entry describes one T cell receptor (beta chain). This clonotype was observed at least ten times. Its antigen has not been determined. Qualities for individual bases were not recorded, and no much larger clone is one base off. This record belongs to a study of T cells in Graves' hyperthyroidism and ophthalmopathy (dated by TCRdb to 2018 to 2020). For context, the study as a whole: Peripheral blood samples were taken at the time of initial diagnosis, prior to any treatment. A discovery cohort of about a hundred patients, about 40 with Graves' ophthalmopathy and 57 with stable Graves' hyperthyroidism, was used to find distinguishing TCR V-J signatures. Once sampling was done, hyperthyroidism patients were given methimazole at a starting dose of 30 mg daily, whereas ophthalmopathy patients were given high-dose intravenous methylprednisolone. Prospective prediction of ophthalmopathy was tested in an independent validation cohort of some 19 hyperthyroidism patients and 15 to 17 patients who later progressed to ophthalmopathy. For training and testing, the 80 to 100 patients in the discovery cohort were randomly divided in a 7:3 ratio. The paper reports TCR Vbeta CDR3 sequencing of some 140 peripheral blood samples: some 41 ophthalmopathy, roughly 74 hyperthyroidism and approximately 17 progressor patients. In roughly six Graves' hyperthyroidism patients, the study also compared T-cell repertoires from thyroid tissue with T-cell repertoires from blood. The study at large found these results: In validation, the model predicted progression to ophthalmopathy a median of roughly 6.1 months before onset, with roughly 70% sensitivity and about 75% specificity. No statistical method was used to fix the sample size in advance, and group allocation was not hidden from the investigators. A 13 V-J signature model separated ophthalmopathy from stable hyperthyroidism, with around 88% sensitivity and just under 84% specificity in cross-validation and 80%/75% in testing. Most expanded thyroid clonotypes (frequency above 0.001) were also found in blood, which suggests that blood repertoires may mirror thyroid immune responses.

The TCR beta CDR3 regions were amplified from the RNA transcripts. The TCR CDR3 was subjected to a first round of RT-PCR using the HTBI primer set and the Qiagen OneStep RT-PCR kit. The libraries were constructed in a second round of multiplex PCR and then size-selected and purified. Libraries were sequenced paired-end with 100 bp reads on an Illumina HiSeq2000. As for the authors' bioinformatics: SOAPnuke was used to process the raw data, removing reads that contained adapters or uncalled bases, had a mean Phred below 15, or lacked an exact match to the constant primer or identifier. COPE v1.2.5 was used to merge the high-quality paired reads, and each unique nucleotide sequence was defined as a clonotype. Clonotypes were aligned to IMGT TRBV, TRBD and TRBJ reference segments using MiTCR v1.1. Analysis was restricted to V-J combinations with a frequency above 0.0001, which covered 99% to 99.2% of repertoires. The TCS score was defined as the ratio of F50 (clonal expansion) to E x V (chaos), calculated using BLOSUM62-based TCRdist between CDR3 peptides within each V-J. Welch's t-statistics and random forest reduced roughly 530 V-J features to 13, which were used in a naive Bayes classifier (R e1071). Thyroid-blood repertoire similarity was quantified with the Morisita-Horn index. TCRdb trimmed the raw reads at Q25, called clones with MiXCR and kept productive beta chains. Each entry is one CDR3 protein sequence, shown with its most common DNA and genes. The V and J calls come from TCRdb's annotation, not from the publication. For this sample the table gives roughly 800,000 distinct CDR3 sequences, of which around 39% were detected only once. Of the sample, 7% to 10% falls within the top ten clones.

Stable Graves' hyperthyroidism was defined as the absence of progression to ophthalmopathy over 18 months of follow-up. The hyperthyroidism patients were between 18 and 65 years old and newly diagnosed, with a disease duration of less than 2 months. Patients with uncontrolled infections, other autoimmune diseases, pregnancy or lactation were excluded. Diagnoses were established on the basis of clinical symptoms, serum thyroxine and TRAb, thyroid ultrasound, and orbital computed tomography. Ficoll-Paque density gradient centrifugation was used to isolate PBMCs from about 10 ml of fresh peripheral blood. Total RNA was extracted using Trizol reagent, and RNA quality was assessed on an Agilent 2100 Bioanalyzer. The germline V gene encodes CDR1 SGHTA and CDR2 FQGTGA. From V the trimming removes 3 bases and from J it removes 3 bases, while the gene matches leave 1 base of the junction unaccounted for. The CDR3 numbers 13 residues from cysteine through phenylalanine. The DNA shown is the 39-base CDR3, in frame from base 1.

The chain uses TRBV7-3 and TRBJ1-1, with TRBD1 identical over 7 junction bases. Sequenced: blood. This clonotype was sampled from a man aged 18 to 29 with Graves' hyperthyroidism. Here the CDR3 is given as CASSFQGDTEAFF. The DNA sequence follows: TGTGCCAGCAGCTTCCAGGGGGACACTGAAGCTTTCTTT.